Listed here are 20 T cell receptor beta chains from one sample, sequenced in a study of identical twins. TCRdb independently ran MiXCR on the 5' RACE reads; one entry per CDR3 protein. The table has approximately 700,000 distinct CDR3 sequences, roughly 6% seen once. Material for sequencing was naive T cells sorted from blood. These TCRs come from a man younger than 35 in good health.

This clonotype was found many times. The CDR3 bases are TGTGCCAGCAGCCGAAACCTGCTGGGGAGCTCCTACAATGAGCAGTTCTTC. This sequence encodes CASSRNLLGSSYNEQFF. The V gene is TRBV5-5, the J gene TRBJ2-1, with D perhaps matching TRBD2 (5 bases). The germline V gene has CDR1 SGHKS and CDR2 YYEKEE (reference sequence). This CDR3 comprises 17 residues. The V end lost 4 bases, the J end lost 0 bases, and 17 bases lay between the germline ends.

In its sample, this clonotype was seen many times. The CDR3 spells CASSSPRGLAGGGDTQYF. The CDR3 DNA reads TGTGCCAGCAGTTCCCCGCGGGGACTAGCGGGAGGGGGAGATACGCAGTATTTT. The chain links TRBV27 to TRBJ2-3; 16 nucleotides match TRBD2. Per the germline V gene, CDR1 is MNHEY and CDR2 is SMNVEV (reference sequence). The V gene end was trimmed by 4 bases and the J gene end by 5 bases; junction bases not matched to a gene: 9. This CDR3 has 18 amino acids.

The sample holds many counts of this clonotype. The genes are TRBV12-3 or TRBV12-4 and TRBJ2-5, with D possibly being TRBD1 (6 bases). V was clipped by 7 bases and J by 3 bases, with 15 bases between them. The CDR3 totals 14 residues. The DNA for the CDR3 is TGTGCCAGCACCGGGCAGGGGAATAAAGAGACCCAGTACTTC. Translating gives CASTGQGNKETQYF.

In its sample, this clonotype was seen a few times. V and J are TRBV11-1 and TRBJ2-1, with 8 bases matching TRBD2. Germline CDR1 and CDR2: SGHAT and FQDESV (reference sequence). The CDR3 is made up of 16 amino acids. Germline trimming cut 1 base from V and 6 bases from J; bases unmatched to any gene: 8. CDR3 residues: CASSLEWTSSLNEQFF. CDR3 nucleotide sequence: TGTGCCAGCAGCTTAGAGTGGACTAGCTCCCTCAATGAGCAGTTCTTC.

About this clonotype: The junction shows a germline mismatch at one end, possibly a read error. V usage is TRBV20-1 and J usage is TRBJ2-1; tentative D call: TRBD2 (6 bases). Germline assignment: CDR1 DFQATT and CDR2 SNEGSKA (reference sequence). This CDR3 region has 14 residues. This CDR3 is CSAREGEAYNEQFF. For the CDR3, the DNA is TGCAGTGCTAGAGAGGGGGAGGCCTATAATGAGCAGTTCTTC.

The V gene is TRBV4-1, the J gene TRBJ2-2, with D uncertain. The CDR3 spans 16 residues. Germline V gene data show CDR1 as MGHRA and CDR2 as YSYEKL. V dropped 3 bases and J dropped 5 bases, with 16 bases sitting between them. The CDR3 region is CASSHKTTLPTGELFF. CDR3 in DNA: TGCGCCAGCAGCCATAAGACAACCCTTCCGACCGGGGAGCTGTTTTTT.

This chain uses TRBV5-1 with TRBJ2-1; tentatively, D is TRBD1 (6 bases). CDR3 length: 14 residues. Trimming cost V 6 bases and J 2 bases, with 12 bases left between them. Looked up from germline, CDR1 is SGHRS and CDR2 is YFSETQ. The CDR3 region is CASTTGTTYNEQFF. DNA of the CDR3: TGCGCCAGCACGACAGGAACGACCTACAATGAGCAGTTCTTC. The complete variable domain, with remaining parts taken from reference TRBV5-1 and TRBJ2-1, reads KAGVTQTPRYLIKTRGQQVTLSCSPISGHRSVSWYQQTPGQGLQFLFEYFSETQRNKGNFPGRFSGRQFSNSRSEMNVSTLELGDSALYLCASTTGTTYNEQFFGPGTRLTVL.

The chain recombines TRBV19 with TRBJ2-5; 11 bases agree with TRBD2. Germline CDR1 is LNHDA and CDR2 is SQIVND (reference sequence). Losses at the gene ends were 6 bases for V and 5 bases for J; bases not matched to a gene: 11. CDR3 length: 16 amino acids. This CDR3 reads CASSNVAGGPWETQYF. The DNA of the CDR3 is TGTGCCAGTAGCAATGTAGCGGGAGGGCCGTGGGAGACCCAGTACTTC.

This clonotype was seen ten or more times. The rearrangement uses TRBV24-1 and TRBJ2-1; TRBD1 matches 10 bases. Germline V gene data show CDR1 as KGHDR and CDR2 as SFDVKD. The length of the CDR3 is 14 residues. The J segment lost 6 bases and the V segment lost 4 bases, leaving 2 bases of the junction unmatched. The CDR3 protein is CATSEGQGINEQFF. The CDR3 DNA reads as TGTGCCACCAGTGAGGGACAGGGGATCAATGAGCAGTTCTTC.

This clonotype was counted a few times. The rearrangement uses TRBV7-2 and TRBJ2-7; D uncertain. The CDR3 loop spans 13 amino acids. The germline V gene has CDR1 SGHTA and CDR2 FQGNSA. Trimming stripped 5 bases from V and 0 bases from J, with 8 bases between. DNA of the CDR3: TGTGCCAGCAGCCCCATGGGCTCCTACGAGCAGTACGTC. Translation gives CASSPMGSYEQYV.

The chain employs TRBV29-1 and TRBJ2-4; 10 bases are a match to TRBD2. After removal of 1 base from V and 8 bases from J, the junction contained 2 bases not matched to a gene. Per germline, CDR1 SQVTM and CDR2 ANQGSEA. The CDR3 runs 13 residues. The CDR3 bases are TGCAGCGTTGAAGTAGCGGGAGGCGACATTCAGTACTTC. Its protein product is CSVEVAGGDIQYF.

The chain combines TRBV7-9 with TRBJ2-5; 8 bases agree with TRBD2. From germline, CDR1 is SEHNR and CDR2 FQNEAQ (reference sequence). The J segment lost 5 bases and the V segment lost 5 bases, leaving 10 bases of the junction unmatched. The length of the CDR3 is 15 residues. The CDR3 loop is CASSLSGAPAETQYF. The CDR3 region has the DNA TGTGCCAGCAGCCTTAGCGGGGCCCCGGCTGAGACCCAGTACTTC.

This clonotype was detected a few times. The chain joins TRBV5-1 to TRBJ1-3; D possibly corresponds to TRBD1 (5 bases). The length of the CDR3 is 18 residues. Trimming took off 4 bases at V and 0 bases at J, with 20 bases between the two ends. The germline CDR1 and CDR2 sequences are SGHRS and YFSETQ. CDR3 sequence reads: CASSRSPGRWVSGNTIYF. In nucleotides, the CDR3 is TGCGCCAGCAGCCGTAGTCCGGGACGGTGGGTCTCTGGAAACACCATATATTTT.

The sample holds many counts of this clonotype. The CDR3 is CASSQGWGSYNEQFF. CDR3 DNA: TGTGCCAGCAGCCAGGGCTGGGGTTCCTACAATGAGCAGTTCTTC. The chain recombines TRBV3-1 with TRBJ2-1; D is unresolved. Trimming removed 3 bases at V and 1 base at J, with 10 bases between. This CDR3 is 15 amino acids long. Germline CDR1 LGHDT, CDR2 YNNKEL (reference sequence).

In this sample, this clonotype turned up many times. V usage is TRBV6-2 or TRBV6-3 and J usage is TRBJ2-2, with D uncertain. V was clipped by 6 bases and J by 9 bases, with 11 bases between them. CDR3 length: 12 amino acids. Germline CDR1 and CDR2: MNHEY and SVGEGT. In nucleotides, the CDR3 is TGTGCCAGCAGGGTCTCCAGGTGGGAGCTGTTTTTT. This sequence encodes CASRVSRWELFF.

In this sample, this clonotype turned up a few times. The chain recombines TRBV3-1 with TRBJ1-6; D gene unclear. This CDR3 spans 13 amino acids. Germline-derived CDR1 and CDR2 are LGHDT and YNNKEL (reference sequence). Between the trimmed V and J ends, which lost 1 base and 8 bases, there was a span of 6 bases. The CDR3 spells CASSQGFHSPLHF. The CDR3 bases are TGTGCCAGCAGCCAAGGGTTCCATTCACCCCTCCACTTT.

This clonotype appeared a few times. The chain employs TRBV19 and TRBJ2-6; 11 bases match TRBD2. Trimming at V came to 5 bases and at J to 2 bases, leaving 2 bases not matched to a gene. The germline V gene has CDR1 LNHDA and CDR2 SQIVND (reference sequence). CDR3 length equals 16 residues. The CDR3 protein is CASSGTSGTGANVLTF. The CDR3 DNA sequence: TGTGCCAGTAGTGGGACTAGCGGAACTGGGGCCAACGTCCTGACTTTC.

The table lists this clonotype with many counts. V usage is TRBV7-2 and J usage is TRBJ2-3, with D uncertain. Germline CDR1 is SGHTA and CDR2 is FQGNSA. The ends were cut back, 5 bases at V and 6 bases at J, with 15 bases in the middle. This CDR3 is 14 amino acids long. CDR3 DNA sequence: TGTGCCAGCAGCCCCGGGCTCAGGTCGGATACGCAGTATTTT. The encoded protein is CASSPGLRSDTQYF.

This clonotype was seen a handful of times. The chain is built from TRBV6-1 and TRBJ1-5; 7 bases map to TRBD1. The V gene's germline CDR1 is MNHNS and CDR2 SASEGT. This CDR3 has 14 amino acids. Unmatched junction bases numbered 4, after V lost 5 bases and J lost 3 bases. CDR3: CASSRQGYNQPQHF. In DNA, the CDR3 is TGTGCCAGCAGTAGACAGGGATACAATCAGCCCCAGCATTTT.

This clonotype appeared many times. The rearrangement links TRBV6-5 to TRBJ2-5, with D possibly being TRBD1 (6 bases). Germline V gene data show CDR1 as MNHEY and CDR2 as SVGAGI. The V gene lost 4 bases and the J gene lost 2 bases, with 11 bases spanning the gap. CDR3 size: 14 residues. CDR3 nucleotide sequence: TGTGCCAGCAGTTCCAATGGACAGCAAGAGACCCAGTACTTC. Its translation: CASSSNGQQETQYF.